This T cell receptor beta chain is from a study of patients and donors after allogeneic stem cell transplantation. CDR3 size: 13 residues. Germline CDR1 and CDR2: MGHRA and YSYEKL. Germline trimming cut 0 bases from V and 10 bases from J; bases unmatched to any gene: 3. TCRdb re-analysed the RT-PCR reads in MiXCR, keeping a single row per CDR3 protein. The sample has about 960,000 distinct CDR3 sequences; roughly 17% are singletons. Material for sequencing was blood, either unsorted or a sorted T cell fraction (not recorded which). This sequence was found in a human donor who was either an allogeneic HSCT recipient or a stem cell or donor lymphocyte infusion donor (not recorded which). It is not recorded whose cells these are; they may come from a transplant donor. The genes are TRBV4-1 and TRBJ2-4; TRBD2 aligns across 7 bases. CDR3 protein: CASSQEGGVIQYF. CDR3 nucleotides: TGCGCCAGCAGCCAAGAGGGGGGGGTAATTCAGTACTTC.